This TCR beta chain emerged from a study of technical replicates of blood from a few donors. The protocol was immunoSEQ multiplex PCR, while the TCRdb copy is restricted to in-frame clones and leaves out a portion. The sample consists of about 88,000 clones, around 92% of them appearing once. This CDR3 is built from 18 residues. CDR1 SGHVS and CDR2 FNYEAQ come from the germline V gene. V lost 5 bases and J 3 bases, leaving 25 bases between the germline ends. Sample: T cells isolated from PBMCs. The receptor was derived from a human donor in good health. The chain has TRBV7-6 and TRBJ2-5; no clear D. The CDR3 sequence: CASSPLVGLPVLKETQYF. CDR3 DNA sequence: TGTGCCAGCAGCCCTCTAGTAGGCCTACCCGTATTAAAAGAGACCCAGTACTTC.